The source of this T cell receptor (beta chain) is a study of blood T cell repertoires in COVID-19. The germline V gene encodes CDR1 KGHSH and CDR2 LQKENI. V lost 3 bases and J lost 8; bases outside the gene matches: 3. The CDR3 length is 13 residues. Here immunoSEQ multiplex PCR was the method, and the copy in TCRdb shows in-frame clones only, minus some. This sample has under 85,000 clones, with around 80% found just once. The TCR sequence derives from an elderly man with acute or convalescent COVID-19. The chain has TRBV18 and TRBJ1-4; the match to TRBD1 covers 7 bases. Sequenced material: peripheral blood. The CDR3 region has the DNA TGTGCCAGCTCACCGGGACAGCCCGAAAAACTGTTTTTT. It specifies CASSPGQPEKLFF.